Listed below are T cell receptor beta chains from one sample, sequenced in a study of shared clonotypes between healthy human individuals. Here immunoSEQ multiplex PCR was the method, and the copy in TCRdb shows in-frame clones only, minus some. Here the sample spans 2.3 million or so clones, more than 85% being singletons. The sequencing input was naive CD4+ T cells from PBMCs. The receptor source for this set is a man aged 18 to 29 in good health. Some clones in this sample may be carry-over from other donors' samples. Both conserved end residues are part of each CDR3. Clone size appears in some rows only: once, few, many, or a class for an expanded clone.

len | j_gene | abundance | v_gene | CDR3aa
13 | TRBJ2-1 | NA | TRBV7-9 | CAIAESSYNEQFF
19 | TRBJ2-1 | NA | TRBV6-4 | CASTHTPTSGRAILRGQFF
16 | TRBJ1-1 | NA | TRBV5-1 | CASSYGTGGWYTEAFF
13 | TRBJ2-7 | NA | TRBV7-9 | CASSLGIHYEQYF
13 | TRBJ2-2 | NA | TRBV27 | CASGRFDTGELFF
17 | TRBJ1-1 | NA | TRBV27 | CASNPNRVPTQNTEAFF
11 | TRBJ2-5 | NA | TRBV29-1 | CSGGTAETQYF
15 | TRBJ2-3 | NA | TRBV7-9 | CASSPGQGVTDTQYF
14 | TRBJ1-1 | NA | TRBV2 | CASSPSYQGTEAFF
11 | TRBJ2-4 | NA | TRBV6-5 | CASRLEGIQYF
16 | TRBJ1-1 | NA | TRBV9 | CASSVRAGDLNTEAFF
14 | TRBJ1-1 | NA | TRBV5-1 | CASSLIGGNTEAFF
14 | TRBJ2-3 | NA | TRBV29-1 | CSVGGDRGADTQYF
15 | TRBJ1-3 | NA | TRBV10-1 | CASSGGQKAGNTIYF
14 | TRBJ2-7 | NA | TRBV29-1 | CSVGVGGPNYEQYF
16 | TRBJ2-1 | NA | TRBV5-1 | CASSYLGQTSYNEQFF
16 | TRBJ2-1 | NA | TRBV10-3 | CAITGQGQGSYNEQFF
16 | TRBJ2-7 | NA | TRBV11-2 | CASSLGTSAQYYEQYF
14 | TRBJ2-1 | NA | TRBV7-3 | CASSLTGSYNEQFF
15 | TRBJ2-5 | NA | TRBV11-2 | CASSLRAGGEETQYF
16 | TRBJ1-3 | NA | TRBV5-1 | CASSLGGHSSGNTIYF
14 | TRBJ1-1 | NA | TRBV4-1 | CASSRVVRNTEAFF
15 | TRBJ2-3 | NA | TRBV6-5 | CASQAGQYSTDTQYF
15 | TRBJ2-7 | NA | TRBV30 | CACGLAGLGKYEQYF
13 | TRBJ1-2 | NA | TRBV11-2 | CASSLGQGYGYTF
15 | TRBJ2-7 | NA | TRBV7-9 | CASSPRLAGSYEQYF
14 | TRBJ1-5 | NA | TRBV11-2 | CASSLDRSNQPQHF
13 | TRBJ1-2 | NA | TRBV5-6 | CASSLEQHYGYTF
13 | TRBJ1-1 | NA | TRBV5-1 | CATRIGQNTEAFF
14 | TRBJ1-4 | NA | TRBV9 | CASSGPGSAEKLFF
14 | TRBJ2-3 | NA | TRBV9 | CASSIRGGTDTQYF
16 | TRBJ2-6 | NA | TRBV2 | CASSATGGAGANVLTF
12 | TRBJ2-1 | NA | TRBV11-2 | CASNSGNYEQFF
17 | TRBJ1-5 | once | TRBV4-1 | CASSQERGRGGNQPQHF
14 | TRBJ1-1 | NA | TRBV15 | CATSRDGRSSRAFF
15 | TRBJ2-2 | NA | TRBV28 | CASRLEGANTGELFF
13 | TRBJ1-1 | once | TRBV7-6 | CASSLRGVTEAFF
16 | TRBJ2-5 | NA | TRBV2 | CASIPPAAGGVETQYF
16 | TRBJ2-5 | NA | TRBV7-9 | CASSLTLAGGSETQYF
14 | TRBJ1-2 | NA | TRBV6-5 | CASSYSLGDYGYTF
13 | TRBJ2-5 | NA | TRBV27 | CASSLYLWETQYF
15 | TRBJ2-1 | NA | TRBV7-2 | CASSPRDRGVGEQFF
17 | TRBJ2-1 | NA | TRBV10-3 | CAIRRETSGSSYNEQFF
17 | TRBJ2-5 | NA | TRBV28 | CASSLVVLAGGKETQYF
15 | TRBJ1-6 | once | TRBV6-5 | CASSPGLPSNSPLHF
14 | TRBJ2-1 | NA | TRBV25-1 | CASSGTSGIYEQFF
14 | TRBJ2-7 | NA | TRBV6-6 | CASSPRRGTYEQYF
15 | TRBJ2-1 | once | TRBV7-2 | CASARAGDSYNEQFF
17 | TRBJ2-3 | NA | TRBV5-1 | CASSFLAGLGSTDTQYF
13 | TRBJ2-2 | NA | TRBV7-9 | CASSRRGTGELFF